These 17 T cell receptor beta chains were sequenced from one sample in a study of blood T cell repertoires in COVID-19. Sequencing was performed with immunoSEQ multiplex PCR; in TCRdb, only in-frame clones are kept and a portion is missing. In the table there are roughly 150,000 clones, around 84% of which are singletons. Sample: peripheral blood. These receptors were obtained from a woman aged 80 or over with COVID-19, enrolled during active disease.

J is TRBJ1-5 and V is TRBV6-5; 7 nucleotides match TRBD1. CDR3 length equals 15 residues. The J segment lost 4 bases and the V segment lost 8 bases, leaving 11 bases of the junction unmatched. Germline V gene lookup returns CDR1 MNHEY and CDR2 SVGAGI. Here the CDR3 reads CASFRRQGSNQPQHF. The CDR3 DNA reads TGTGCCAGCTTCCGCAGACAGGGTAGTAATCAGCCCCAGCATTTT.

This clone appeared a single time. V usage is TRBV2 and J usage is TRBJ2-1; a weak D match, TRBD1 (5 bases). CDR1 and CDR2 from the germline V gene are SNHLY and FYNNEI. V gave up 9 bases and J gave up 9 bases, with 18 bases separating them. The CDR3 is 13 amino acids. The CDR3 DNA follows: TGTGCCAGTAGGGTACAGGCCTGGGGTGAGCAGTTCTTC. This translates into CASRVQAWGEQFF.

The genes are TRBV9 and TRBJ2-3, with D possibly matching TRBD2 (5 bases). Trimming cost V 0 bases and J 6 bases, with 11 bases left between them. Germline CDR1 and CDR2: SGDLS and YYNGEE. There are 14 residues in the CDR3. The DNA for the CDR3 is TGTGCCAGCAGCGTAGCTACGGGGTTGGATACGCAGTATTTT. This sequence encodes CASSVATGLDTQYF.

V is TRBV28 and J is TRBJ1-2; TRBD1 is a possible D gene (6 bases). This CDR3 comprises 14 residues. V shed 4 bases and J shed 4 bases, with 13 bases lying between them. The V gene's germline CDR1 is MDHEN and CDR2 SYDVKM. The CDR3 reads CASSSTGGPYGYTF. The CDR3 DNA reads TGTGCCAGCAGTTCGACGGGGGGCCCCTATGGCTACACCTTC.

This clone was found a few times. This rearrangement joins TRBV14 to TRBJ2-3, with D unclear. Germline CDR1 SGHDN, CDR2 FVKESK. The CDR3 spans 13 residues. V lost 1 base and J lost 6, with 8 bases in between. The CDR3 DNA reads as TGTGCCAGCAGCCAAGGAGTCGGGGATACGCAGTATTTT. Its protein product is CASSQGVGDTQYF.

The chain uses TRBV5-1 and TRBJ1-1, with 10 bases aligning to TRBD1. In germline, CDR1 is SGHRS, CDR2 YFSETQ. The CDR3 runs to 17 residues. Unmatched junction bases numbered 13, after V lost 4 bases and J lost 4 bases. Here the CDR3 DNA reads TGCGCCAGCAGCCCGGTCCCGGGACAGGGGTCGGGCACTGAAGCTTTCTTT. Its protein product is CASSPVPGQGSGTEAFF.

The chain uses TRBV4-3 and TRBJ2-3; a weak D match, TRBD2 (5 bases). The CDR3 loop spans 17 amino acids. Germline-derived CDR1 and CDR2 are LGHNA and YSLEER. V shed 0 bases and J shed 0 bases, with 13 bases lying between them. The DNA for the CDR3 is TGCGCCAGCAGCCAAGAAGCGGCGGTGGTTAGCACAGATACGCAGTATTTT. Residues: CASSQEAAVVSTDTQYF.

The V gene is TRBV28, the J gene TRBJ1-1, with 9 bases that match TRBD1. In germline, CDR1 is MDHEN, CDR2 SYDVKM. V lost 6 bases and J lost 3; bases outside the gene matches: 8. This CDR3 contains 15 residues. CDR3 region: CASRPGQGVYTEAFF. The CDR3 nucleotides are TGTGCCAGCAGACCGGGACAGGGTGTGTACACTGAAGCTTTCTTT. The full variable domain, in which reference TRBV28 and TRBJ1-1 provide the parts outside the CDR3, is DVKVTQSSRYLVKRTGEKVFLECVQDMDHENMFWYRQDPGLGLRLIYFSYDVKMKEKGDIPEGYSVSREKKERFSLILESASTNQTSMYLCASRPGQGVYTEAFFGQGTRLTVV.

This clone has a single count. The rearrangement uses TRBV19 and TRBJ2-7; 9 bases map to TRBD1. This CDR3 is built from 15 residues. Germline values: CDR1 LNHDA, CDR2 SQIVND (reference sequence). V lost 7 bases to trimming and J lost 4 bases; unmatched junction nucleotides: 11. The CDR3 sequence: CASKVTTGGKYEQYF. In DNA form, the CDR3 reads TGTGCCAGTAAAGTCACAACAGGGGGCAAATACGAGCAGTACTTC.

This chain joins TRBV19 and TRBJ2-7, with 11 nucleotides matching TRBD2. The CDR3 contains 14 residues. Germline V gene lookup returns CDR1 LNHDA and CDR2 SQIVND (reference sequence). V was pared by 6 bases and J by 0 bases, with 1 base of the junction left unmatched. In nucleotides, the CDR3 is TGTGCCAGTAGAACTAGCGGGAGCTCCTACGAGCAGTACTTC. It yields the protein CASRTSGSSYEQYF.

The chain uses TRBV5-1 and TRBJ2-7; 7 bases align to TRBD2. V dropped 0 bases and J dropped 2; count of bases not matched to a gene: 5. Germline V CDR1 and CDR2: SGHRS, YFSETQ. The CDR3 totals 15 residues. The CDR3 DNA reads TGCGCCAGCAGCTTGGGGTCCGGGGGGACCTACGAGCAGTACTTC. This translates into CASSLGSGGTYEQYF.

The CDR3 nucleotides read TGTGCCAGCAGCTTAACTAGCGGGATCATCACCGGGGAGCTGTTTTTT. Amino acid sequence: CASSLTSGIITGELFF. The chain joins TRBV7-2 to TRBJ2-2; TRBD2 matches at 10 bases. CDR1 SGHTA and CDR2 FQGNSA come from the germline V gene. V was clipped by 2 bases and J by 4 bases; unmatched bases: 4. The CDR3 is 16 residues long.

This clone occurred once. CDR3 bases: TGTGCCAGCAGTCCCGAGGGTGGGAACTATGGCTACACCTTC. Protein: CASSPEGGNYGYTF. The chain uses TRBV27 and TRBJ1-2; D gene ambiguous. The CDR3 runs 14 residues. V dropped 5 bases and J dropped 2 bases, with 12 bases sitting between them. Germline assignment: CDR1 MNHEY and CDR2 SMNVEV (reference sequence).

This clone was seen more than once but under ten times. J is TRBJ1-3 and V is TRBV6-5; D ambiguous. Trimming cost V 8 bases and J 2 bases, with 7 bases left between them. Germline V gene lookup returns CDR1 MNHEY and CDR2 SVGAGI. The length of the CDR3 is 12 residues. The CDR3 nucleotides are TGTGCCAGCGTGGCCCCTGGAAACACCATATATTTT. As protein: CASVAPGNTIYF.

The CDR3 reads CASSLGTGDYIQYF. CDR3 sequence (DNA): TGTGCCAGCAGCTTAGGGACAGGGGATTACATTCAGTACTTC. The chain carries TRBV11-2 and TRBJ2-4, with 9 bases lining up with TRBD1. Trimming took 1 base from V and 8 from J; bases not matched to a gene: 3. Germline CDR1 SGHAT, CDR2 FQNNGV. The CDR3 consists of 14 residues.

CDR3 sequence (DNA): TGTGCCAGCAGCTACGGGACAGGGTATAATCAGCCCCAGCATTTT. This translates into CASSYGTGYNQPQHF. The V gene is TRBV6-5, the J gene TRBJ1-5, with TRBD1 matching over 9 bases. This CDR3 spans 15 amino acids. Trimming removed 6 bases from V and 4 bases from J; junction bases left unmatched: 7. The germline V gene has CDR1 MNHEY and CDR2 SVGAGI.

The CDR3 sequence is CASSLIGGAEAFF. CDR3 nucleotides: TGTGCCAGCAGCTTAATCGGGGGAGCTGAAGCTTTCTTT. The genes are TRBV11-2 and TRBJ1-1; the D gene is possibly TRBD1 (5 bases). The V and J ends lost 2 bases and 6 bases respectively, with 10 bases between them. The CDR3 totals 13 residues. From germline, CDR1 is SGHAT and CDR2 FQNNGV. Filled out from reference TRBV11-2 and TRBJ1-1, the complete variable domain reads EAGVAQSPRYKIIEKRQSVAFWCNPISGHATLYWYQQILGQGPKLLIQFQNNGVVDDSQLPKDRFSAERLKGVDSTLKIQPAKLEDSAVYLCASSLIGGAEAFFGQGTRLTVV.